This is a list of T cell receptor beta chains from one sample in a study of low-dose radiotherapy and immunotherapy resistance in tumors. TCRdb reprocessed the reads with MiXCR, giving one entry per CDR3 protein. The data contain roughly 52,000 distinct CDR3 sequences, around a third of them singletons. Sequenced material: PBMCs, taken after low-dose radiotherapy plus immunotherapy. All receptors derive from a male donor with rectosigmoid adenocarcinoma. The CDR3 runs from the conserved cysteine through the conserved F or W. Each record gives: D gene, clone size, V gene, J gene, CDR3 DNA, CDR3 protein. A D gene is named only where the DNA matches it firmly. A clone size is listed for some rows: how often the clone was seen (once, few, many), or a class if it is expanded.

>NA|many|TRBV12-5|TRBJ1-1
TGTGCTAGTGGTTTGGCGAACACTGAAGCTTTCTTT
CASGLANTEAFF
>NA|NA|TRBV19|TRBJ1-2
TGTGCCACAAGAGATCGCTTTGGCTACACCTTC
CATRDRFGYTF
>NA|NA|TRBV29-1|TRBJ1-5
TGCAGCGTTGCGGCGGATGGCAATCAGCCCCAGCATTTT
CSVAADGNQPQHF
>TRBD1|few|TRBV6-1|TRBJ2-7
TGTGCCAGCAGGGGGCCGGCAGGGGGCGGGTACGAGCAGTACTTC
CASRGPAGGGYEQYF
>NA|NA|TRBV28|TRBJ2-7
TGTGCCAGCAGTTTGGGGGGGGGCGGGGAGGACCCTTACGAGCAGTACTTC
CASSLGGGGEDPYEQYF
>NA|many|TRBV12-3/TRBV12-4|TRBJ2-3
TGTGCCAGCAACGTCCAAGATCGAGGTACGCAGTATTTT
CASNVQDRGTQYF
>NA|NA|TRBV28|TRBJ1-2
TGTGCCAGCACTAGTCCCCCGGGCTATGGCTACACCTTC
CASTSPPGYGYTF
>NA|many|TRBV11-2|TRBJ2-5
TGTGCCAGCAGCTTAGAGGTGCTCCAAGAGACCCAGTACTTC
CASSLEVLQETQYF
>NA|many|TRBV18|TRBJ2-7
TGTGCCAGCTCACCGGACAGTGTCCCCTACGAGCAGTACTTC
CASSPDSVPYEQYF
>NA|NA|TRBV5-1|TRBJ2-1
TGCGCCAGCTTTGGGGGGAATGAGCAGTTCTTC
CASFGGNEQFF
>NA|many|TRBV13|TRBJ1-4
TGTGCCACCAGCAGAGTCGGGGCCACAACTAATGAAAAACTGTTTTTT
CATSRVGATTNEKLFF
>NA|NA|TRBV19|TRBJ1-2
TGCGCCAGCGAGACAGGACTTAACTATGGCTACACCTTC
CASETGLNYGYTF
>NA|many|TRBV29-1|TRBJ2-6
TGCAGCGTTGAAGATTTATCGGGGGAGGGGGCCAACGTCCTGACTTTC
CSVEDLSGEGANVLTF
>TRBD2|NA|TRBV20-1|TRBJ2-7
TGCAGTGCGCGTGGACTAGCGGGGCCACGAGGGGAGCAGTACTTC
CSARGLAGPRGEQYF
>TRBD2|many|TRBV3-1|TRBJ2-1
TGTGCCAGCAGCCAAGCGCCTAGCGGGTACAATGAGCAGTTCTTC
CASSQAPSGYNEQFF
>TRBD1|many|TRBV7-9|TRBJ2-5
TGTGCCAGCAGCCATCGGGACAGGGAAGAGACCCAGTACTTC
CASSHRDREETQYF
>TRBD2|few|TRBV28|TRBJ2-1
TGTGCCAGCAGTTTCCTGCCTGGGACTAGCGGGAACAATGAGCAGTTCTTC
CASSFLPGTSGNNEQFF
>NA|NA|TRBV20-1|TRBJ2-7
TGCAGTGCTAGAGTCCAGGGCAGGGTGGTTCGCGAGCAGTACTTC
CSARVQGRVVREQYF
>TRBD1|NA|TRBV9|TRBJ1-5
TGTGCCAGAACCGCCGAGACAGGGAGCAATCAGCCCCAGCATTTT
CARTAETGSNQPQHF
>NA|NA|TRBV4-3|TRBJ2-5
TGCGCCAGCAGCCGGGGGGGCGCAGAGGAGACCCAGTACTTC
CASSRGGAEETQYF
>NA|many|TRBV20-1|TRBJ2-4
TGCAGTGCGCGTGCGGGCTTAAACATTCAGTACTTC
CSARAGLNIQYF
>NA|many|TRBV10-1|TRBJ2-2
TGCGCCAGCAGTGAGAACCTACAGAACACCGGGGAGCTGTTTTTT
CASSENLQNTGELFF
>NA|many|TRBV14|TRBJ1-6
TGTGCCAGCAGCCAAGATCGCAGGGGTAATTCACCCCTCCACTTT
CASSQDRRGNSPLHF
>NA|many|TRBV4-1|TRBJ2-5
TGCGCCAGCAGCCAAGGACTAGTTTCACAAGAGACCCAGTACTTC
CASSQGLVSQETQYF
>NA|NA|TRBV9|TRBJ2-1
TGTGCCAGCAGCGTAGTCGCGGGCCAAACCTACAATGAGCAGTTCTTC
CASSVVAGQTYNEQFF
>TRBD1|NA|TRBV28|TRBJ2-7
TGTGCCAGCACAGAAGGGACAGGATCCTACGAGCAGTACTTC
CASTEGTGSYEQYF
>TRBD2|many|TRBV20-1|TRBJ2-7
TGCAGTGCTAGGGGAGCGGGAGGCCCCTACGAGCAGTACTTC
CSARGAGGPYEQYF